A selection of T cell receptor beta chains follows, all from one sample in a study of siplizumab effects on memory and regulatory T cells. Here immunoSEQ multiplex PCR was the method, and the copy in TCRdb shows in-frame clones only, minus some. Of around 100,000 clones in the sample, less than 95% were seen once. Sequenced: non-Treg CD4+ T cells sorted from blood. The receptors were gathered from a human donor in good health. Each CDR3 is given with its conserved first and last residue. Fields, in order: CDR3 protein, CDR3 DNA, V gene, D gene, clone size, J gene. The D gene is left open where the match is weak. A row's size may be missing; if present it is once, few, many or a size class.

CASSATGAGVVYTQYF | TGTGCCAGCAGCGCCACCGGAGCAGGGGTGGTATATACGCAGTATTTT | TRBV9 | NA | NA | TRBJ2-3
CASSPPLAKNIQYF | TGTGCCAGCTCACCACCGCTAGCCAAAAACATTCAGTACTTC | TRBV18 | NA | NA | TRBJ2-4
CASRLTGYGYTF | TGTGCCAGCAGGCTAACCGGCTATGGCTACACCTTC | TRBV28 | NA | NA | TRBJ1-2
CASKDRGLRLAAPLDEQYF | TGTGCCAGTAAAGACAGGGGGCTCCGGCTAGCGGCCCCTTTAGACGAGCAGTACTTC | TRBV28 | TRBD1 | NA | TRBJ2-7
CASSFQGFGTDTQYF | TGTGCCAGCAGCTTCCAGGGGTTCGGCACAGATACGCAGTATTTT | TRBV5-6 | NA | once | TRBJ2-3
CASSLYDNRPLHF | TGTGCCAGCAGCTTATATGATAACCGGCCCCTCCACTTT | TRBV5-8 | NA | NA | TRBJ1-6
CASSEPAAGINEQFF | TGCGCCAGCAGTGAGCCAGCGGCGGGGATTAATGAGCAGTTCTTC | TRBV10-1 | NA | NA | TRBJ2-1
CASSLVPDLSYNEQFF | TGTGCCAGCAGCTTGGTTCCCGACCTCTCCTACAATGAGCAGTTCTTC | TRBV5-4 | NA | NA | TRBJ2-1
CASLDSNYGYTF | TGTGCCAGCCTGGATTCTAACTATGGCTACACCTTC | TRBV6-1 | NA | once | TRBJ1-2
CASSLGRGNTEAFF | TGCGCCAGCAGCTTGGGACGGGGGAACACTGAAGCTTTCTTT | TRBV5-1 | NA | NA | TRBJ1-1
CASSPSAGGPPYNEQFF | TGCGCCAGCAGTCCGTCGGCGGGAGGGCCCCCCTACAATGAGCAGTTCTTC | TRBV5-1 | TRBD2 | NA | TRBJ2-1
CASSGSWGAGNTIYF | TGTGCCAGCAGTGGTTCCTGGGGGGCTGGAAACACCATATATTTT | TRBV28 | NA | NA | TRBJ1-3
CASSSPGHAREQYF | TGTGCCAGCAGTTCTCCGGGACATGCCAGAGAGCAGTACTTC | TRBV28 | NA | NA | TRBJ2-7
CASSLSATSGFPSTDTQYF | TGTGCCAGCAGCTTGAGTGCCACTAGCGGGTTCCCGAGCACAGATACGCAGTATTTT | TRBV5-8 | TRBD2 | NA | TRBJ2-3
CASSSRGGTDTQYF | TGTGCTAGCAGCTCTCGGGGGGGCACAGATACGCAGTATTTT | TRBV7-7 | TRBD2 | NA | TRBJ2-3
CSARDFPEQYF | TGCAGTGCTAGAGATTTTCCCGAGCAGTACTTC | TRBV20-1 | NA | NA | TRBJ2-7
CASSFPGTSGLYNEQFF | TGTGCCAGTAGTTTCCCCGGGACTAGCGGACTCTACAATGAGCAGTTCTTC | TRBV19 | TRBD2 | once | TRBJ2-1
CASNVWTGIGYTF | TGTGCCAGCAATGTCTGGACAGGAATCGGCTACACCTTC | TRBV6-1 | TRBD1 | NA | TRBJ1-2
CASSLSRVYYGYTF | TGTGCCAGCAGCTTGTCCAGGGTGTACTATGGCTACACCTTC | TRBV5-6 | NA | NA | TRBJ1-2
CASRSMTGSGTDTQYF | TGTGCCAGCAGGTCTATGACAGGTTCGGGCACAGATACGCAGTATTTT | TRBV27 | NA | NA | TRBJ2-3
CASSDRLAGNNEQFF | TGTGCCAGCAGTGATAGACTAGCGGGAAACAATGAGCAGTTCTTC | TRBV25-1 | TRBD2 | NA | TRBJ2-1
CASSHPGKAGELFF | TGTGCCAGCAGCCATCCCGGGAAGGCCGGGGAGCTGTTTTTT | TRBV7-2 | NA | few | TRBJ2-2
CATSGGSETQYF | TGTGCCACTAGTGGAGGGTCAGAGACCCAGTACTTC | TRBV19 | NA | NA | TRBJ2-5
CASSIASGVTDTQYF | TGTGCCAGTAGTATAGCCAGCGGAGTCACAGATACGCAGTATTTT | TRBV19 | NA | NA | TRBJ2-3
CASSRTTYEQYF | TGTGCCAGCAGCAGGACTACCTACGAGCAGTACTTC | TRBV7-2 | NA | NA | TRBJ2-7
CASSMTSRSTGQYF | TGTGCCAGCAGTATGACTAGTAGGTCGACGGGGCAGTACTTC | TRBV27 | NA | once | TRBJ2-7
CASSSSGSGSTDTQYF | TGTGCCAGCAGTTCCTCGGGCAGCGGGAGCACAGATACGCAGTATTTT | TRBV27 | NA | NA | TRBJ2-3
CASSQGTGVKAFF | TGTGCCAGCAGCCAAGGGACAGGGGTTAAGGCTTTCTTT | TRBV14 | TRBD1 | NA | TRBJ1-1
CASSVAGTGLYF | TGTGCCAGCAGTGTAGCCGGGACCGGGCTCTACTTC | TRBV2 | NA | NA | TRBJ2-5
CASSLDPGGNKQFF | TGTGCCAGCAGCTTAGACCCAGGGGGTAATAAGCAGTTCTTC | TRBV7-9 | TRBD1 | NA | TRBJ2-1
CASSEGGAEKLFF | TGTGCCAGCAGTGAGGGAGGGGCTGAAAAACTGTTTTTT | TRBV2 | NA | NA | TRBJ1-4
CASSVSGDQETQYF | TGTGCCAGTAGTGTATCGGGAGACCAAGAGACCCAGTACTTC | TRBV19 | NA | NA | TRBJ2-5
CASSKRQGTSGNTIYF | TGTGCCAGTAGTAAGAGACAGGGGACCTCTGGAAACACCATATATTTT | TRBV19 | TRBD1 | NA | TRBJ1-3
CASSLALLRSGETQYF | TGTGCCAGCAGCTTAGCGCTATTGCGGAGCGGTGAGACCCAGTACTTC | TRBV7-2 | NA | NA | TRBJ2-5
CASSGTGSTYEQYF | TGTGCCAGCAGCGGGACAGGGTCAACCTACGAGCAGTACTTC | TRBV6-5 | TRBD1 | NA | TRBJ2-7
CASRWGGQGGYNEQFF | TGTGCCAGCAGGTGGGGGGGACAGGGAGGGTACAATGAGCAGTTCTTC | TRBV2 | TRBD1 | NA | TRBJ2-1
CASSFEVGGADEQYF | TGTGCCAGCAGCTTTGAGGTCGGGGGGGCCGACGAGCAGTACTTC | TRBV7-8 | TRBD2 | once | TRBJ2-7
CASSPSGQYEQYF | TGTGCCAGCTCACCCTCGGGACAGTACGAGCAGTACTTC | TRBV18 | TRBD1 | NA | TRBJ2-7
CASSVEDSTDTQYF | TGTGCCAGCAGTGTGGAGGATAGCACAGATACGCAGTATTTT | TRBV2 | NA | NA | TRBJ2-3
CASSIHLAGAGEQYF | TGTGCCAGCAGCATACATCTAGCGGGAGCGGGCGAGCAGTACTTC | TRBV14 | TRBD2 | NA | TRBJ2-7
CASKFGTSGNEQFF | TGCGCCAGCAAGTTCGGGACTAGCGGGAATGAGCAGTTCTTC | TRBV5-1 | TRBD2 | NA | TRBJ2-1
CASSQTGQGGNNEQFF | TGTGCCAGCAGCCAAACGGGACAGGGGGGAAACAATGAGCAGTTCTTC | TRBV7-3 | TRBD1 | NA | TRBJ2-1
CASSFVLGLDISTQYF | TGTGCCAGCAGCTTTGTTTTGGGACTCGACATAAGTACGCAGTATTTT | TRBV11-2 | NA | once | TRBJ2-3
CASSLSGTDTQYF | TGCGCCAGCAGCTTGTCGGGCACAGATACGCAGTATTTT | TRBV5-1 | NA | NA | TRBJ2-3
CASSLMESGQETQYF | TGTGCCAGCAGCTTGATGGAGAGCGGCCAAGAGACCCAGTACTTC | TRBV5-4 | NA | NA | TRBJ2-5
CASSFDVVYAEAFF | TGTGCCAGCAGCTTCGATGTGGTGTACGCTGAAGCTTTCTTT | TRBV7-9 | NA | few | TRBJ1-1
CASSLGLSGAYEQYF | TGTGCCAGCAGCTTGGGACTATCTGGGGCCTACGAGCAGTACTTC | TRBV5-4 | NA | once | TRBJ2-7
CASSKRQGSNQPQHF | TGTGCCAGTAGTAAACGACAGGGGAGCAATCAGCCCCAGCATTTT | TRBV19 | TRBD1 | NA | TRBJ1-5
CASSHRGAYNEQFF | TGCGCCAGCAGCCATCGGGGGGCCTACAATGAGCAGTTCTTC | TRBV4-1 | TRBD2 | NA | TRBJ2-1
CASSSLISTAIYEQYF | TGTGCCAGCAGCTCATTAATCTCGACAGCAATCTACGAGCAGTACTTC | TRBV5-6 | NA | NA | TRBJ2-7
CASSSGTVEKLFF | TGCGCCAGCAGCTCTGGGACAGTTGAAAAACTGTTTTTT | TRBV5-1 | TRBD1 | NA | TRBJ1-4
CASSPLPPVNPSTGELFF | TGTGCCAGCTCACCACTTCCGCCGGTGAACCCGAGCACCGGGGAGCTGTTTTTT | TRBV18 | NA | NA | TRBJ2-2
CASSLAYRDEQYF | TGTGCCAGCAGCTTGGCCTACAGGGACGAGCAGTACTTC | TRBV7-9 | NA | NA | TRBJ2-7